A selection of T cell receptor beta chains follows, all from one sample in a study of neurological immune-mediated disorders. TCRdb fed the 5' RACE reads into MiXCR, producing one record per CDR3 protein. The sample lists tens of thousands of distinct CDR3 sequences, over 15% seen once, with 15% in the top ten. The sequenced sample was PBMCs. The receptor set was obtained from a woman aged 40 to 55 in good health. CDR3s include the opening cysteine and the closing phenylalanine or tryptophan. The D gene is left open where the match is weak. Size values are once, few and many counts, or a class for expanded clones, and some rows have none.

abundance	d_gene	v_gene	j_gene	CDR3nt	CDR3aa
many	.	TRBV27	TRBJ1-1	TGTGCCAGCAGTTTAGAAGAAAACACTGAAGCTTTCTTT	CASSLEENTEAFF
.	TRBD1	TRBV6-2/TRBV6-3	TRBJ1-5	TGTGTCAGCAGACAGGGGACGGACAATCAGCCCCGGCATTTT	CVSRQGTDNQPRHF
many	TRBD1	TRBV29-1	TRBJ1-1	TGCAGCGGCGCACAGGGGGCCAACACTGAAGCTTTCTTT	CSGAQGANTEAFF
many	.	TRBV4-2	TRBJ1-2	TGTGCCAGCAGCCAAGACTCCGACAGTGTGTCAACCTATGGCTACACCTTC	CASSQDSDSVSTYGYTF
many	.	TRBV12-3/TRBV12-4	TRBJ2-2	TGTGCCAGCAGTTCCCGGACAGAGAACACCGGGGAGCTGTTTTTT	CASSSRTENTGELFF
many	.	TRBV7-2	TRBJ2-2	TGTGCCAGCAGCTTCGCCGCCGGGGAGCTGTTTTTT	CASSFAAGELFF
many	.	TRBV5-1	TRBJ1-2	TGCGCCAGCAGCTTGGCTCTCCCAGGGACCGCTGGCTACACCTTC	CASSLALPGTAGYTF
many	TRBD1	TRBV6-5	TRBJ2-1	TGTGCCAGCAGTTACCAGACGGGACAGGGAGGGGGAAATGAGCAGTTCTTC	CASSYQTGQGGGNEQFF
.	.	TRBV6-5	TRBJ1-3	TGTGCCAGCAGTTACTCGACGGGGCAGGGCGGCGCCGGAAACACCATATATTTT	CASSYSTGQGGAGNTIYF
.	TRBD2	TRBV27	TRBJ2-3	TGTGCCAGCAGTTTATATAGCGGGGGGGCTCAAGATACGCAGTATTTT	CASSLYSGGAQDTQYF
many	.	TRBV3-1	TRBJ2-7	TGTGCCAGCAGCGGTCCGGGGGACCCCTACGAGCAGTACTTC	CASSGPGDPYEQYF
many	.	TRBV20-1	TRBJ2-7	TGCAGTGCTAGAGTGGCCCACTCCTACGAGCAGTACTTC	CSARVAHSYEQYF
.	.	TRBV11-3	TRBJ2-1	TGTGCCAGCAGCCCTACAGGTTACAATGAGCAGTTCTTC	CASSPTGYNEQFF
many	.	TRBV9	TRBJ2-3	TGTGCCAGCAGCGGTAGCACAGATACGCAGTATTTT	CASSGSTDTQYF
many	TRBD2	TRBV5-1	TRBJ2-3	TGCGCCAGCAGCTTGGGAGGACTAGCGGATACGCAGTATTTT	CASSLGGLADTQYF
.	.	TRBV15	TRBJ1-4	TGTGCCACCAGCAGCCCCCAGGGTGAAAAACTGTTTTTT	CATSSPQGEKLFF
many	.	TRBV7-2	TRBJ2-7	TGTGCCAGCAGCATGAGCGGAGTCTCCTACGAGCAGTACTTC	CASSMSGVSYEQYF
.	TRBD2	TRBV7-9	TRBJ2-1	TGTGCCAGCAGCCCCGGGTCTAGCGGGGGACTTGAGCAGTTCTTC	CASSPGSSGGLEQFF
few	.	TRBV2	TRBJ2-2	TGTGCCAGCAGTGTCGGGGGGCCTTTCGACACCGGGGAGCTGTTTTTT	CASSVGGPFDTGELFF
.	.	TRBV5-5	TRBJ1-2	TGTGCCAGCAGTTCGGACGGAGCTAACTATGGCTACACCTTC	CASSSDGANYGYTF
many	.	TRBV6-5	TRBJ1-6	TGTGCCAGCAGGAGCTCCTATAATTCACCCCTCCACTTT	CASRSSYNSPLHF
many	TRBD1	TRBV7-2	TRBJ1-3	TGTGCCAGCAGCCTTGAAACAGGGGGCAGAATGGAAGATAACACCATATATTTT	CASSLETGGRMEDNTIYF
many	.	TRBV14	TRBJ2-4	TGTGCCAGCTCCCAGGGGAAAAACATTCAGTACTTC	CASSQGKNIQYF
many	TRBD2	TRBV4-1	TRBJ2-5	TGCGCCAGCAGCCAAGTGATGGGAGGGTTATCCCAAGAGACCCAGTACTTC	CASSQVMGGLSQETQYF
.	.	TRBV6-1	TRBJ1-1	TGTGCCAGCAGTGGTAGGGCGCGGTTCACTGAAGCTTTCTTT	CASSGRARFTEAFF
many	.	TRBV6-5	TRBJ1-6	TGTGCCAGCACCCCCGGAACAGGAGGGGCTCCCCTCCACTTT	CASTPGTGGAPLHF
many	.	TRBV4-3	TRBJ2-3	TGCGCCAGCAGCCAAGCAGGTGGGGATACGCAGTATTTT	CASSQAGGDTQYF
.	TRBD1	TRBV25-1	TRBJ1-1	TGTGCCAGCAGTGCGCTATCGACAGGGACAGCTTTCTTT	CASSALSTGTAFF
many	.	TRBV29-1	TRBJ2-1	TGCAGCGTTGAAGTAAAAGCCCCCCAGCAGTTCTTC	CSVEVKAPQQFF
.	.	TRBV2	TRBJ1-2	TGTGCCAGCAGTGAACTGAGGACACGAGTCTATGGCTACACCTTC	CASSELRTRVYGYTF
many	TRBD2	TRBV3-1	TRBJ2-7	TGTGCCAGCAGCCAATTCGGGAGCGGGGGAGGAGAGCAGTACTTC	CASSQFGSGGGEQYF
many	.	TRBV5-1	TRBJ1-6	TGCGCCAGCAGCGGGACGGGGACCAGGAATTCACCCCTCCACTTT	CASSGTGTRNSPLHF
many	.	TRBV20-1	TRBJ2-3	TGCAGTGCTAGAGTCCCGGGAAGCACAGATACGCAGTATTTT	CSARVPGSTDTQYF
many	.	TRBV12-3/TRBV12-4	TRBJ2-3	TGTGCCAGCGGCCCTTCCAGGGGGGGCACAGATACGCAGTATTTT	CASGPSRGGTDTQYF
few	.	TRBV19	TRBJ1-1	TGTGCCAGTAGGGATTCCCGACAGGTAGACACTGAAGCTTTCTTT	CASRDSRQVDTEAFF
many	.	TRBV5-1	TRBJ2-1	TGCGCCAGCAGCTTGGTCGGCGGCAATGAGCAGTTCTTC	CASSLVGGNEQFF
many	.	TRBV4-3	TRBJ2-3	TGCGCCAGCAGCCAGCAGTCGACAGATACGCAGTATTTT	CASSQQSTDTQYF
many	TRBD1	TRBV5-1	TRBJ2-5	TGCGCCAGCAGCTTGGGGACAGGGGATGGTGCGGGGACCCAGTACTTC	CASSLGTGDGAGTQYF
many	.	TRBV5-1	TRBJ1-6	TGCGCCAGCAGCTGGGAGGGGAGCTCCTATAATTCACCCCTCCACTTT	CASSWEGSSYNSPLHF
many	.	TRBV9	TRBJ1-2	TGTGCCAGCAGCGCTGGTGGGAGCGGGGCCCGCGGCTACACCTTC	CASSAGGSGARGYTF
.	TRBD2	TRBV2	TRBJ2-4	TGTGCCAGCAGTGAGGACCGGGGGGGCCAGGAGAACATTCAATACTTC	CASSEDRGGQENIQYF
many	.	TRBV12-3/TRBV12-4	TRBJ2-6	TGTGCCAGCACAGGCGGCTCTGGGGCCAACGTCCTGACTTTC	CASTGGSGANVLTF
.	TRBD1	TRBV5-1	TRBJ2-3	TGCGCCAGCAGCTTGATGGACAGGACCGGCACAGATACGCAGTATTTT	CASSLMDRTGTDTQYF
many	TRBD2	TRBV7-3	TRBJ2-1	TGTGCCAGCAGCCCCCAGCGGGGGGATTGGAATGAGCAGTTCTTC	CASSPQRGDWNEQFF
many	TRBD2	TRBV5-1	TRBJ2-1	TGCGCCAGCAGCCAGGTCAGCGGGGGGGCCGGGGAGCAGTTCTTC	CASSQVSGGAGEQFF
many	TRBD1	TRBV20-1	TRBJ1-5	TGCAGTGCTAGAGATCGAGGAGAATGGGTGGGACAGGGACAACAGCCCCAGCATTTT	CSARDRGEWVGQGQQPQHF
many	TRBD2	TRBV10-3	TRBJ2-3	TGTGCCATCAGGATAAACGCGGGGGGCCCCCCAGATACGCAGTATTTT	CAIRINAGGPPDTQYF
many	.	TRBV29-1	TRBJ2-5	TGCAGCGTGGCCAAGGAGAGCGGCCAAGAGACCCAGTACTTC	CSVAKESGQETQYF
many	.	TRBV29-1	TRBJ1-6	TGCAGCGTTGCCTTCGATGGTGGATCACCCCTCCACTTT	CSVAFDGGSPLHF
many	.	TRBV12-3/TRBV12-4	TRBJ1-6	TGTGCCAGCAGTTTAGGTTATAATTCACCCCTCCACTTT	CASSLGYNSPLHF